A selection of T cell receptor beta chains follows, all from one sample in a study of CD8 T cells in ankylosing spondylitis. TCRdb itself ran the 5' RACE reads through MiXCR, one entry per CDR3 protein. The sample lists some 800,000 distinct CDR3 sequences; 10% to 15% were seen once. Sample: blood, either unsorted or a sorted T cell fraction (not recorded which). The receptors were gathered from a male donor with ankylosing spondylitis. The CDR3 runs from the conserved cysteine through the conserved F or W. A D gene is named only where the DNA matches it firmly. Size values are once, few and many counts, or a class for expanded clones, and some rows have none.

CASSKGLAGPNEQFF,TGTGCCAGCAGCAAGGGACTAGCGGGCCCCAATGAGCAGTTCTTC,TRBJ2-1,many,TRBV6-4,TRBD2
CASSYSEGTPGEQYF,TGTGCCAGCAGTTACTCTGAGGGTACTCCGGGAGAGCAGTACTTC,TRBJ2-7,few,TRBV6-5,NA
CSASPLGRGDEQYF,TGCAGTGCGAGCCCTCTAGGCAGGGGAGATGAGCAGTACTTC,TRBJ2-7,many,TRBV20-1,NA
CASSRRGQTGTQYF,TGTGCCAGCAGCCGGAGAGGACAGACGGGTACGCAGTATTTT,TRBJ2-3,NA,TRBV7-2,NA
CSATQWSGNQPQHF,TGCAGTGCTACCCAGTGGTCCGGCAATCAGCCCCAGCATTTT,TRBJ1-5,NA,TRBV20-1,NA
CASSQGPRPLAEAFF,TGTGCCAGCAGCCAAGGTCCCAGGCCCCTGGCTGAAGCTTTCTTT,TRBJ1-1,few,TRBV3-1,NA
CASSLAGRGGYTF,TGTGCCAGCAGTCTCGCGGGGCGGGGAGGCTACACCTTC,TRBJ1-2,many,TRBV12-3/TRBV12-4,NA
CASTRASGGAVNEQFF,TGTGCCAGCACCCGAGCCTCAGGGGGCGCTGTCAATGAGCAGTTCTTC,TRBJ2-1,few,TRBV7-9,TRBD1
CACTRGSFGGILPAFEAFF,TGTGCCTGCACCCGAGGCAGTTTCGGGGGTATTCTGCCCGCATTTGAAGCTTTCTTT,TRBJ1-1,NA,TRBV7-3,NA
CASRRRELTEAFF,TGTGCCAGCAGACGCCGGGAGCTCACTGAAGCTTTCTTT,TRBJ1-1,NA,TRBV28,NA
CASTFDRGAQETQYF,TGTGCCAGCACCTTCGACAGGGGAGCCCAAGAGACCCAGTACTTC,TRBJ2-5,NA,TRBV2,TRBD1
CASRPAWGQPQHF,TGTGCCAGCAGGCCCGCTTGGGGTCAGCCCCAGCATTTT,TRBJ1-5,NA,TRBV6-2/TRBV6-3,NA
CASSLYGASGSRVNEQFF,TGTGCCAGCAGCTTGTATGGGGCTAGCGGGAGTCGAGTAAATGAGCAGTTCTTC,TRBJ2-1,NA,TRBV11-1,TRBD2
CASSVDIAGVYPIF,TGTGCCAGCAGCGTAGATATAGCGGGAGTATATCCGATCTTC,TRBJ2-1,NA,TRBV9,TRBD2
CASSPWTGDYGYTF,TGTGCCAGCAGCCCGTGGACAGGGGACTATGGCTACACCTTC,TRBJ1-2,many,TRBV7-2,TRBD1